Presented here are 28 T cell receptor beta chains from one specimen sequenced in a study of blood T cell repertoires in COVID-19. Assay: immunoSEQ multiplex PCR; the TCRdb copy retains only in-frame clones and omits some. The sample has about 430,000 clones, approximately 90% seen once. The sequenced material came from PBMCs or T cells enriched from blood (not recorded which). The origin of the receptors is a woman aged 25 to 39 with acute COVID-19.

The chain uses TRBV6-4 and TRBJ1-5, with D uncertain. Germline V gives CDR1 MRHNA, CDR2 SNTAGT. This CDR3 has 14 residues. With 3 bases removed from V and 1 base from J, the gap between germline ends came to 7 bases. CDR3 in amino acids: CASSETHSNQPQHF. CDR3 DNA: TGTGCCAGCAGTGAGACACACAGCAATCAGCCCCAGCATTTT.

V gene TRBV5-8 combines with J gene TRBJ2-2; a weak D match, TRBD2 (5 bases). V dropped 4 bases and J dropped 5 bases, with 9 bases sitting between them. CDR1 SGHTS and CDR2 YDEGEE come from the germline V gene. This CDR3 comprises 13 residues. The DNA of the CDR3 is TGTGCCAGCAGCCGACGGAGGACCGGGGAGCTGTTTTTT. This codes for CASSRRRTGELFF.

CDR3 in DNA: TGTGCCAGTAGAGGAGGAAGGGATTTCTTCGGCACAGATACGCAGTATTTT. Translated, it gives CASRGGRDFFGTDTQYF. The rearrangement joins TRBV19 to TRBJ2-3, with D perhaps matching TRBD2 (5 bases). V was clipped by 6 bases and J by 1 base, with 20 bases between them. CDR3 length: 17 residues. Germline V lookup: CDR1 LNHDA, CDR2 SQIVND (reference sequence).

The J gene is TRBJ2-5, the V gene TRBV7-9; D is unclear. CDR3 size: 13 residues. In germline, CDR1 is SEHNR, CDR2 FQNEAQ (reference sequence). V was clipped by 2 bases and J by 3 bases, with 7 bases between them. Here the CDR3 reads CASSLSRKETQYF. The DNA for the CDR3 is TGTGCCAGCAGCTTATCGAGGAAAGAGACCCAGTACTTC.

V gene TRBV5-1 combines with J gene TRBJ1-1; weak D call: TRBD1 (5 bases). In germline, CDR1 is SGHRS, CDR2 YFSETQ. V lost 3 bases and J 8 bases, leaving 20 bases between the germline ends. The CDR3 is 15 residues long. The CDR3: CASSSTGGERSEAFF. The CDR3 DNA sequence: TGCGCCAGCAGCTCCACCGGGGGGGAACGGTCGGAAGCTTTCTTT.

The chain employs TRBV14 and TRBJ1-4; D is unresolved. This CDR3 has 14 residues. The ends were cut back, 4 bases at V and 7 bases at J, with 13 bases in the middle. Germline V lookup: CDR1 SGHDN, CDR2 FVKESK. In DNA, the CDR3 is TGTGCCAGCAGCCTAGGAGGTCGAGGTGAAAAACTGTTTTTT. Translating gives CASSLGGRGEKLFF. The full variable domain, with the rest looked up from reference TRBV14 and TRBJ1-4, is EAGVTQFPSHSVIEKGQTVTLRCDPISGHDNLYWYRRVMGKEIKFLLHFVKESKQDESGMPNNRFLAERTGGTYSTLKVQPAELEDSGVYFCASSLGGRGEKLFFGSGTQLSVL.

This clone occurred a few times. This chain links TRBV7-6 with TRBJ2-1, with D perhaps TRBD1 (5 bases). Per the germline V gene, CDR1 is SGHVS and CDR2 is FNYEAQ. This CDR3 has 15 residues. Trimming pared 5 bases from V and 9 bases from J, leaving 20 bases between. The CDR3 is CASSLSQMGRGEQFF. Written as DNA, the CDR3 is TGTGCCAGCAGCCTGAGCCAAATGGGTAGGGGTGAGCAGTTCTTC.

The chain employs TRBV19 and TRBJ1-5; TRBD1 agrees at 9 bases. J lost 7 bases, V lost 1 base, and 14 bases had no gene match. Germline CDR1 and CDR2: LNHDA and SQIVND (reference sequence). The CDR3 has 18 amino acids. This CDR3 is CASSIGAGGQGFRQPQHF. CDR3 DNA sequence: TGTGCCAGTAGTATAGGGGCTGGGGGACAGGGATTTCGACAGCCCCAGCATTTT.

V and J are TRBV10-2 and TRBJ1-4; 7 bases are a match to TRBD1. The germline CDR1 and CDR2 sequences are WSHSY and SAAADI. Trimming removed 6 bases from V and 4 bases from J; junction bases left unmatched: 8. The CDR3 runs to 15 residues. CDR3 DNA sequence: TGCGCCAGCAGGCCTGGACAGGCTGGTAATGAAAAACTGTTTTTT. Amino acids: CASRPGQAGNEKLFF.

The chain employs TRBV6-2 or TRBV6-3 and TRBJ2-3; D gene uncertain. The CDR3 length is 16 residues. Trimming took off 2 bases at V and 6 bases at J, with 18 bases between the two ends. CDR1 and CDR2 from the germline V gene are MNHEY and SVGEGT. As DNA, the CDR3 is TGTGCCAGCAGTTACCCGCCGACCCGGCAGGTGGATACGCAGTATTTT. It is translated as CASSYPPTRQVDTQYF.

J is TRBJ1-1 and V is TRBV19; the match to TRBD1 covers 8 bases. The junction had 3 bases not matched to a gene; V was cut back by 5 bases and J by 1 base. Germline CDR1 is LNHDA and CDR2 is SQIVND (reference sequence). CDR3 size: 14 residues. The CDR3: CASSVDRGNTEAFF. In nucleotides, the CDR3 is TGTGCCAGTAGTGTCGACAGGGGGAACACTGAAGCTTTCTTT.

The chain couples TRBV27 to TRBJ2-5, with 8 bases matching TRBD1. The CDR3 length is 15 residues. Trimming removed 5 bases from V and 5 bases from J; junction bases left unmatched: 10. Per germline, CDR1 MNHEY and CDR2 SMNVEV (reference sequence). CDR3 loop: CASSDGQGRGETQYF. CDR3 sequence (DNA): TGTGCCAGCAGTGACGGACAGGGAAGGGGGGAGACCCAGTACTTC.

The sample holds one count of this clone. V and J are TRBV11-2 and TRBJ1-1, with 9 positions matching TRBD1. The CDR3 length is 17 residues. Unmatched junction bases numbered 18, after V lost 2 bases and J lost 11 bases. Germline-derived CDR1 and CDR2 are SGHAT and FQNNGV. This CDR3 reads CASSLFPGQGSLKDAFF. Written as DNA, the CDR3 is TGTGCCAGCAGCTTATTTCCCGGACAGGGGAGCTTGAAGGACGCTTTCTTT.

The V and J genes are TRBV12-5 and TRBJ1-1, with D possibly TRBD1 on 6 matching bases. Trimming took off 1 base at V and 2 bases at J, with 14 bases between the two ends. The CDR3 totals 16 residues. Germline V gene lookup returns CDR1 LGHNT and CDR2 FRNRAP. CDR3 sequence reads: CASGLDRARGNTEAFF. The CDR3 DNA reads TGTGCTAGTGGTTTGGACAGGGCCAGGGGAAACACTGAAGCTTTCTTT.

This clone has only one observation. The V call is TRBV24-1, the J call TRBJ2-3; TRBD2 agrees at 7 bases. J was trimmed by 0 bases and V by 3 bases; bases with no gene match: 5. The CDR3 has 16 amino acids. From germline, CDR1 is KGHDR and CDR2 SFDVKD. Here the CDR3 DNA reads TGTGCCACCAGTGATCCGGGGAGGGCTAGCACAGATACGCAGTATTTT. Protein: CATSDPGRASTDTQYF.

This sequence joins TRBV27 and TRBJ1-4; TRBD1 matches at 8 bases. This CDR3 is 15 amino acids long. CDR1 and CDR2 (germline): MNHEY, SMNVEV (reference sequence). The trim removed 5 bases at V and 0 bases at J, leaving 2 bases unmatched. The CDR3 DNA follows: TGTGCCAGCAGTCCGGGACAGGCAACTAATGAAAAACTGTTTTTT. This gives the protein CASSPGQATNEKLFF.

The rearrangement joins TRBV6-5 to TRBJ2-3, with D hard to call. Trimming removed 6 bases from V and 6 bases from J, with 16 bases in between. The CDR3 extends over 14 amino acids. In germline, CDR1 is MNHEY, CDR2 SVGAGI. The DNA of the CDR3 is TGTGCCAGCAGGCTCTCGAGCAATTACGATACGCAGTATTTT. Amino acids: CASRLSSNYDTQYF.

The chain uses TRBV3-1 (or the pseudogene TRBV3-2) and TRBJ1-4; possibly TRBD1 for D (5 bases). Germline assignment: CDR1 LGHDT and CDR2 YNNKEL (reference sequence). V shed 3 bases and J shed 5 bases, with 7 bases lying between them. The length of the CDR3 is 13 residues. CDR3 sequence reads: CASSHRTNEKLFF. The CDR3 region has the DNA TGTGCCAGCAGCCATAGGACAAATGAAAAACTGTTTTTT.

Details on this clone: Other DNA sequences in the sample encode the same CDR3. This chain links TRBV5-1 with TRBJ1-3; D is unresolved. V was cut by 0 bases and J by 4 bases, with 8 bases left in between. CDR3 size: 14 residues. In germline, CDR1 is SGHRS, CDR2 YFSETQ. CDR3: CASSLGGGGNTIYF. The CDR3 nucleotides are TGCGCCAGCAGCTTGGGGGGAGGAGGAAACACCATATATTTT.

As DNA, the CDR3 is TGTGCCAGCAGGAGCGACTCCTACGAGCAGTACTTC. This gives the protein CASRSDSYEQYF. This rearrangement joins TRBV2 to TRBJ2-7; D is unclear. The CDR3 has 12 residues. The germline gives CDR1 SNHLY, CDR2 FYNNEI. The V and J ends lost 6 bases and 0 bases respectively, with 6 bases between them. The full variable domain, rest sourced from reference TRBV2 and TRBJ2-7, is EPEVTQTPSHQVTQMGQEVILRCVPISNHLYFYWYRQILGQKVEFLVSFYNNEISEKSEIFDDQFSVERPDGSNFTLKIRSTKLEDSAMYFCASRSDSYEQYFGPGTRLTVT.

The chain uses TRBV2 and TRBJ1-2; 9 nucleotides align to TRBD1. Trimming cost V 1 base and J 5 bases; bases outside gene matches: 2. The germline CDR1 and CDR2 sequences are SNHLY and FYNNEI. This CDR3 spans 14 amino acids. The CDR3 reads CASSEVGQGYGYTF. The CDR3 DNA reads TGTGCCAGCAGTGAAGTTGGACAGGGGTATGGCTACACCTTC.

This clone was detected only once. This chain links TRBV29-1 with TRBJ2-1; 12 nucleotides agree with TRBD2. Germline assignment: CDR1 SQVTM and CDR2 ANQGSEA. The CDR3 has 16 amino acids. V was pared by 3 bases and J by 3 bases, with 6 bases of the junction left unmatched. CDR3 in amino acids: CSVESRLAGDYNEQFF. The CDR3 coding sequence is TGCAGCGTTGAGTCCAGACTAGCGGGGGACTACAATGAGCAGTTCTTC.

This clone was observed a few times. The J gene is TRBJ1-5, the V gene TRBV9, with 8 bases identical to TRBD1. The trim removed 6 bases at V and 5 bases at J, leaving 10 bases unmatched. Per the germline V gene, CDR1 is SGDLS and CDR2 is YYNGEE. The CDR3 sequence is 15 residues long. CDR3 loop: CASNQQGGTHQPQHF. The DNA of the CDR3 is TGTGCCAGCAACCAACAGGGGGGGACTCATCAGCCCCAGCATTTT.

This clone is a singleton in its sample. The rearrangement uses TRBV12-3 or TRBV12-4 and TRBJ2-1, with TRBD2 as a possible D gene (6 bases). Trimming cost V 6 bases and J 8 bases, with 14 bases left between them. The length of the CDR3 is 13 residues. This CDR3 reads CASRFTSNHEQFF. The CDR3 DNA is TGTGCCAGCAGGTTCACTAGCAACCATGAGCAGTTCTTC.

In this sample, this clone turned up once. The chain links TRBV2 to TRBJ1-6; perhaps TRBD1 as D (5 bases). Trimming cost V 6 bases and J 5 bases, with 11 bases left between them. Germline V gene lookup returns CDR1 SNHLY and CDR2 FYNNEI. This CDR3 has 14 residues. The CDR3 coding sequence is TGTGCCAGCAGCATACTACAGGATAATTCACCCCTCCACTTT. Residues: CASSILQDNSPLHF.

The rearrangement joins TRBV27 to TRBJ1-2, with 8 bases matching TRBD1. The germline gives CDR1 MNHEY, CDR2 SMNVEV (reference sequence). This CDR3 comprises 15 residues. V gave up 4 bases and J gave up 6 bases; unmatched junction bases: 10. CDR3 amino acids: CASSSASGTGDGYTF. In DNA, the CDR3 is TGTGCCAGCAGTTCCGCTTCCGGGACAGGTGATGGCTACACCTTC.

The rearrangement links TRBV9 to TRBJ2-4; unclear D gene. V dropped 3 bases and J dropped 7 bases, with 17 bases sitting between them. This CDR3 spans 15 amino acids. Germline lookup yields CDR1 SGDLS and CDR2 YYNGEE. The CDR3 region has the DNA TGTGCCAGCAGCGCTACCATAAGCCTGGAGAACATTCAGTACTTC. Amino acid sequence: CASSATISLENIQYF. The full variable domain, its missing parts supplied by reference TRBV9 and TRBJ2-4, is DSGVTQTPKHLITATGQRVTLRCSPRSGDLSVYWYQQSLDQGLQFLIQYYNGEERAKGNILERFSAQQFPDLHSELNLSSLELGDSALYFCASSATISLENIQYFGAGTRLSVL.

The chain carries TRBV5-1 and TRBJ2-1; 9 bases are shared with TRBD2. This CDR3 contains 18 residues. In germline, CDR1 is SGHRS, CDR2 YFSETQ. The V segment lost 3 bases and the J segment 4 bases; nucleotides outside the gene matches: 14. DNA for the CDR3: TGCGCCAGCAGCTCGGGCCTAGCGGGGCGGCACCTATACAATGAGCAGTTCTTC. Its protein is CASSSGLAGRHLYNEQFF. Full variable domain (remainder filled in from reference TRBV5-1 and TRBJ2-1): KAGVTQTPRYLIKTRGQQVTLSCSPISGHRSVSWYQQTPGQGLQFLFEYFSETQRNKGNFPGRFSGRQFSNSRSEMNVSTLELGDSALYLCASSSGLAGRHLYNEQFFGPGTRLTVL.